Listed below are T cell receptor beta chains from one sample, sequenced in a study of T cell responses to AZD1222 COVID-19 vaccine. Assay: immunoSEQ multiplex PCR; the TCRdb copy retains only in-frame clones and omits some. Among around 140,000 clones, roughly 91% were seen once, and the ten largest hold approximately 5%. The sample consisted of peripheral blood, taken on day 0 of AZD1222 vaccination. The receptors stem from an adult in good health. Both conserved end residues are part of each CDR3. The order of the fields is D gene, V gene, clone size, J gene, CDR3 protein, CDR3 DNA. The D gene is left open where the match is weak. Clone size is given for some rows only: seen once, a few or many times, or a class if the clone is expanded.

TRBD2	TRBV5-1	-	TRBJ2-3	CASSLLGLVVDTQYF	TGCGCCAGCAGCTTGTTGGGACTAGTGGTAGATACGCAGTATTTT
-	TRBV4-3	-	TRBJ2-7	CASSQDQRAAYEQYF	TGCGCCAGCAGCCAAGATCAGAGGGCAGCCTACGAGCAGTACTTC
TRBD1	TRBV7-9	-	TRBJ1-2	CASSLKTGGNYGYTF	TGTGCCAGCAGCTTAAAGACAGGGGGTAACTATGGCTACACCTTC
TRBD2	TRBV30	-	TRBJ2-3	CAWASGRVSTDTQYF	TGTGCCTGGGCTAGCGGGAGGGTTAGCACAGATACGCAGTATTTT
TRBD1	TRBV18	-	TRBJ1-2	CASSPGGDSRFYGYTF	TGTGCCAGCTCACCGGGAGGGGACAGCCGTTTCTATGGCTACACCTTC
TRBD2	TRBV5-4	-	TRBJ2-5	CASSSGLAGGETQYF	TGTGCCAGCAGCTCCGGACTAGCGGGAGGGGAGACCCAGTACTTC
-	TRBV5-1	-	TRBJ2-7	CASSPDGYEQYF	TGCGCCAGCAGCCCTGACGGATACGAGCAGTACTTC
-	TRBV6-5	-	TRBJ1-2	CASSYGAGKSGYTF	TGTGCCAGCAGTTACGGGGCAGGGAAAAGTGGCTACACCTTC
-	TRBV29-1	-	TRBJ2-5	CSEGLRGETQYF	TGCAGCGAGGGATTAAGGGGGGAGACCCAGTACTTC
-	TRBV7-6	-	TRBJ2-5	CASSPNMQETQYF	TGTGCCAGCAGCCCCAATATGCAAGAGACCCAGTACTTC
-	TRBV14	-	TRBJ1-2	CASSQDLAGSYTF	TGTGCCAGCAGCCAAGATTTGGCCGGGTCCTACACCTTC
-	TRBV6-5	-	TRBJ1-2	CASSYNGGIGYTF	TGTGCCAGCAGTTACAATGGGGGGATTGGCTACACCTTC
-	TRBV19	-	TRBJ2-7	CARMDGTQSSYEQYF	TGTGCCAGGATGGACGGGACTCAGAGCTCCTACGAGCAGTACTTC
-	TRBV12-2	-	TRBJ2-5	CASRFGTVSQETQYF	TGTGCAAGTCGCTTCGGTACAGTAAGCCAAGAGACCCAGTACTTC
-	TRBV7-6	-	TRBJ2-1	CASSLPSGAASYNEQFF	TGTGCCAGCAGCTTACCAAGCGGAGCAGCGTCCTACAATGAGCAGTTCTTC
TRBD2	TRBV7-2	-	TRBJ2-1	CASSLDGGARGNEQFF	TGTGCCAGCAGCTTAGACGGGGGGGCCCGGGGCAATGAGCAGTTCTTC
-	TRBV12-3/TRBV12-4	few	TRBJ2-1	CASSQYNEQFF	TGTGCCAGCAGTCAATACAATGAGCAGTTCTTC
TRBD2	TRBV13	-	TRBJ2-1	CASIEAGVSYNEQFF	TGTGCCAGCATAGAAGCGGGAGTTTCCTACAATGAGCAGTTCTTC
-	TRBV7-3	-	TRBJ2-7	CASSFGANSYEQYF	TGTGCCAGCAGCTTCGGGGCGAACTCCTACGAGCAGTACTTC
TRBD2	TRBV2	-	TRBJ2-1	CASRRASGMGDNEQFF	TGTGCCAGCAGGAGGGCTAGCGGGATGGGCGACAATGAGCAGTTCTTC
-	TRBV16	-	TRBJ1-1	CASSQYRGQNTEAFF	TGTGCCAGCAGCCAATACCGCGGGCAGAACACTGAAGCTTTCTTT
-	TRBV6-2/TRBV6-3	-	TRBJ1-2	CASSSTNYGYTF	TGTGCCAGCAGTTCCACTAACTATGGCTACACCTTC
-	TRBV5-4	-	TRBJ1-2	CASSFRADYGYTF	TGTGCCAGCAGCTTCAGGGCAGATTATGGCTACACCTTC
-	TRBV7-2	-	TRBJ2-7	CASTSGAGGYEQYF	TGTGCCAGCACCTCCGGGGCCGGGGGCTACGAGCAGTACTTC
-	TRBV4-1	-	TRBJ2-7	CASSQAGLARPGSEQYF	TGCGCCAGCAGCCAAGCCGGACTTGCCAGACCCGGAAGCGAGCAGTACTTC
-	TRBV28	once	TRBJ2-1	CASRDTGTKEQFF	TGTGCCAGCAGAGATACAGGGACAAAGGAGCAGTTCTTC
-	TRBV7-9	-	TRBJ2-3	CASSLPTGGFTDTQYF	TGTGCCAGCAGCTTACCAACCGGAGGTTTCACAGATACGCAGTATTTT
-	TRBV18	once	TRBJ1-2	CASSPRSDSLSLGGYTF	TGTGCCAGCTCACCACGATCTGACAGCCTCAGCCTAGGTGGCTACACCTTC
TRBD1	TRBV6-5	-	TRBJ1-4	CATNPGQGGEKLFF	TGTGCCACTAACCCGGGACAGGGAGGTGAAAAACTGTTTTTT
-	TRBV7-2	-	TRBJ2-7	CASSSGPFDSYEQYF	TGTGCCAGCAGCTCGGGACCCTTCGACTCCTACGAGCAGTACTTC
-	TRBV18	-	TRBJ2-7	CASSAMSGEQYF	TGTGCCAGCTCCGCAATGTCGGGGGAGCAGTACTTC
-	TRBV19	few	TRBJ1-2	CASSIGIAEGHGYTF	TGTGCCAGTAGTATTGGGATTGCGGAGGGGCATGGCTACACCTTC
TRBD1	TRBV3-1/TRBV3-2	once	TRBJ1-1	CASSSRGQGTEAFF	TGTGCCAGCAGCTCGCGGGGACAGGGGACTGAAGCTTTCTTT
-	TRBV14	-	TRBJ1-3	CASSQDKGPGNTIYF	TGTGCCAGCAGCCAAGATAAGGGACCGGGAAACACCATATATTTT
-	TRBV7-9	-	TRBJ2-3	CASSSSGLSTDTQYF	TGTGCCAGCAGCTCCTCCGGGTTAAGCACAGATACGCAGTATTTT
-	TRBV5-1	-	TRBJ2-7	CASTPRAGSYEQYF	TGCGCCAGCACCCCTCGGGCGGGGTCCTACGAGCAGTACTTC
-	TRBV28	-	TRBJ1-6	CASSSALAGSGSPLHF	TGTGCCAGCAGTTCAGCCCTAGCGGGGTCGGGATCACCCCTCCACTTT
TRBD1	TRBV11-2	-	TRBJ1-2	CASSSPLTGFLHGYTF	TGTGCCAGCAGCTCACCCCTGACAGGGTTTCTCCATGGCTACACCTTC
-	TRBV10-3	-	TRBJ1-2	CAIRNGGGYTF	TGTGCCATCAGAAACGGGGGTGGCTACACCTTC
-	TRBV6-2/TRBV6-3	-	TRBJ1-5	CASSDPGSYQPQHF	TGTGCCAGCAGCGATCCCGGGAGTTATCAGCCCCAGCATTTT
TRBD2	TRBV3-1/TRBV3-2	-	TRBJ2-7	CASSPGLAGVPSYEQYF	TGTGCCAGCAGCCCGGGACTAGCGGGAGTCCCTTCCTACGAGCAGTACTTC
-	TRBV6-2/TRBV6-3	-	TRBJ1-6	CASSYSSVSRNSPLHF	TGTGCCAGCAGTTACTCGTCTGTTTCAAGGAATTCACCCCTCCACTTT
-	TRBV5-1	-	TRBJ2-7	CASSLIGFGNEQYF	TGCGCCAGCAGCTTGATAGGTTTTGGGAACGAGCAGTACTTC
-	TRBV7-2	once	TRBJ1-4	CASSWGRGEKLFF	TGTGCCAGCAGCTGGGGGCGGGGGGAAAAACTGTTTTTT
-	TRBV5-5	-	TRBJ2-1	CASSSTGGGVGLSVNEQFF	TGTGCCAGCAGCTCCACCGGAGGGGGGGTTGGGTTGTCGGTCAATGAGCAGTTCTTC
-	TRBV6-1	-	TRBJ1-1	CASSEARDAEAFF	TGTGCCAGCAGTGAGGCCCGGGACGCGGAAGCTTTCTTT
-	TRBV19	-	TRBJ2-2	CASSLTGLPNTGELFF	TGTGCCAGTAGTTTAACAGGTCTCCCGAACACCGGGGAGCTGTTTTTT
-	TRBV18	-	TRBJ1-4	CASSPSGNEKLFF	TGTGCCAGCTCACCGTCGGGTAATGAAAAACTGTTTTTT
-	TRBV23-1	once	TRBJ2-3	CASSQSWGGAGTDTQYF	TGCGCCAGCAGTCAATCGTGGGGGGGCGCGGGCACAGATACGCAGTATTTT
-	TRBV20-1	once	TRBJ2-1	CSAPGADEQFF	TGCAGTGCTCCAGGAGCGGATGAGCAGTTCTTC
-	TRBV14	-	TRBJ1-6	CASSPGQGINSPLHF	TGTGCCAGCAGCCCCGGCCAGGGGATTAATTCACCCCTCCACTTT
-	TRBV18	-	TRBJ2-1	CASSPPSQGDEQFF	TGTGCCAGCTCACCACCTTCTCAAGGAGATGAGCAGTTCTTC
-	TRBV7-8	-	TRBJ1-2	CASSVEPLPNYGYTF	TGTGCCAGCAGCGTAGAGCCCCTTCCTAACTATGGCTACACCTTC
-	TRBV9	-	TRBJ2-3	CASSPAGGQIGTDTQYF	TGTGCCAGCAGCCCCGCTGGGGGGCAGATTGGCACAGATACGCAGTATTTT
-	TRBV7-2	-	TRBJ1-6	CASSPPGGGNSPLHF	TGTGCCAGCAGCCCCCCGGGGGGTGGTAATTCACCCCTCCACTTT
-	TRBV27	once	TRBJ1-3	CASTRQGYSGNTIYF	TGTGCCAGCACGAGGCAGGGGTACTCTGGAAACACCATATATTTT
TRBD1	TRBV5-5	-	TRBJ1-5	CASSLEAGGVGNNQPQHF	TGTGCCAGCAGCTTGGAAGCAGGGGGGGTCGGAAACAATCAGCCCCAGCATTTT